This T cell receptor beta chain comes out of a study of blood T cells in healthy people across ages (dated by TCRdb to about 2015). Notes on the research overall: In model experiments, roughly one uniquely barcoded TCR beta cDNA molecule per two T cells was captured by template switching. Using deep sequencing normalized with unique cDNA molecular identifiers, the study measured how TCR beta repertoire diversity changes with age. Donors were grouped into four age groups: young (average approximately 15 years), middle-aged (less than 40), aged (roughly 62) and long-lived (around 80). Donors of different ages were randomly distributed across sequencing lanes to avoid experimental bias. Using the same blood draw, the study looked at two additional independent replicas of 1 million unique cDNA reads for two donors, one aged 18 to 29 and the other aged 80 or older. What the research found in general, with its limitations: Observed TCR beta diversity per million T cells fell roughly linearly with age, and a significant reduction was already apparent by age approximately 41. Estimates of total diversity based on one million sequenced T cells were regarded as lower bounds and as underestimates. Donor CMV infection status was unknown, potentially confounding age-related changes in expanded clonotypes. The percentage of naive T cells measured by flow cytometry correlated strongly with observed TCR beta diversity. Since profiling was done on bulk unsorted PBMCs, naive and antigen-experienced compartments could not be conclusively compared. Compared with the aged group, the long-lived group had more naive CD4+ T cells, fewer expanded clones and increased TCR diversity, a pattern suggesting age selection.

Systemically healthy Caucasian individuals from Russia, 35 to 50 in total and aged about 6 to 100 years, were included as donors. Each donor gave 9 to 10 milliliters of peripheral blood, collected into EDTA-treated Vacutainer tubes. Ficoll-Paque density-gradient centrifugation was used to isolate PBMCs, with at least 7 million per sample. Trizol reagent was used to extract total RNA from the PBMCs, yielding at least 5.5 micrograms per sample. For every donor, flow cytometry on a PBMC aliquot measured the percentage of naive CD45RAhigh/CD27high T cells. In its sample, this clonotype was seen a few times. Its antigen remains undetermined. No per-base quality is available; no much larger clone lies one base away. The library relied on 5' RACE. The instrument was an Illumina HiSeq 2500. The second PCR ran for about 6 to 11 cycles and used a J-beta primer mix along with a sample-barcoded 5' primer. A template-switch 5' adaptor carrying 12 random nucleotides introduced a unique molecular identifier onto each TCR beta cDNA molecule. At least 2.5 million CDR3-containing paired-end reads were obtained from each sample. First-strand cDNA was synthesized from all RNA with the Mint cDNA synthesis kit, primed by a TRBC-specific oligonucleotide. All cDNA was treated with uracil-DNA glycosylase and then went through a first 18-cycle PCR with the universal primers M1SS and BC2_uni_R. Under the source paper's analysis protocol: Normalization of each sample was performed by random selection of 1 million high-quality reads, each carrying a distinct molecular identifier. Reads sharing molecular identifiers were discarded rather than binned into consensus sequences. MiTCR, with a Q25 quality threshold and the strictest error-elimination algorithm, was used for CDR3 identification, clonotype clustering and error correction. A nonparametric unseen species model using Euler transformation provided a lower-bound estimate of total TCR beta diversity. TCRdb redid the processing of the public reads, applying fastp at Q25 and MiXCR, and retained in-frame beta chains. For every CDR3 protein sequence, its rows merge into one entry that carries the most common genes and DNA. The V and J calls shown here were made by TCRdb, not taken from the authors' results. This sample is represented by roughly 1,500,000 distinct CDR3 sequences; roughly a third of them were singletons. Of the sample, about 10% is held by the ten largest clones.

The specimen was blood. The TCR sequence derives from a young woman in good health.

The encoded CDR3 is CASSTRASGGETQYF. The DNA reads as follows: TGTGCCAGCAGCACCCGGGCTAGCGGGGGTGAGACCCAGTACTTC. The sequence is built from TRBV13 and TRBJ2-5; TRBD2 lines up with 10 middle nucleotides. The germline V and J ends show losses of 5 bases and 5 bases respectively, and no gene match explains 8 bases of the junction. The germline V gene (reference sequence) sets CDR1 to PRHDT and CDR2 to FYEKMQ. From the cysteine through the phenylalanine, the CDR3 covers 15 amino acids. The sequence is cut down to CDR3 DNA, 45 bases in frame from base 1. With all but the CDR3 taken from the reference TRBV13 and TRBJ2-5 genes, the full variable domain is: AAGVIQSPRHLIKEKRETATLKCYPIPRHDTVYWYQQGPGQDPQFLISFYEKMQSDKGSIPDRFSAQQFSDYHSELNMSSLELGDSALYFCASSTRASGGETQYFGPGTRLLVL.